Detailed here is one TCR beta chain. The sample originates from a study of blood T cell repertoires in COVID-19. Whole-study context: Collection of acute and convalescent COVID-19 samples took place in the United States, Italy and Spain. Sources were T cells, B-cell-depleted T cells, or PBMCs; the material itself was cDNA or gDNA.

Patients in Seattle were enrolled during active infection, then followed longitudinally. In the original processing: Nucleated cell number was recorded as an estimate derived from reference gene primer amplification. Only in-frame clones appear in the TCRdb table, and some are missing; sequencing was by immunoSEQ multiplex PCR. That table supplies the V and J calls and clone size; D and trimming were determined from the DNA. The repertoire holds over 130,000 clones, with over 80% as singletons. The length of the CDR3 is 15 residues. J was trimmed by 8 bases and V by 5 bases; bases with no gene match: 11. Looked up from germline, CDR1 is SEHNR and CDR2 is FQNEAQ (reference sequence).

The receptor was derived from a man aged 25 to 40 with COVID-19, enrolled during active disease. This chain joins TRBV7-9 and TRBJ1-4, with TRBD1 matching over 7 bases. The sample was peripheral blood. The DNA of the CDR3 is TGTGCCAGCAGCGTAAACAGGGGTTCAGAAGAAAAACTGTTTTTT. Its translation: CASSVNRGSEEKLFF. The variable domain in full, completed from reference TRBV7-9 and TRBJ1-4, reads DTGVSQNPRHKITKRGQNVTFRCDPISEHNRLYWYRQTLGQGPEFLTYFQNEAQLEKSRLLSDRFSAERPKGSFSTLEIQRTEQGDSAMYLCASSVNRGSEEKLFFGSGTQLSVL.